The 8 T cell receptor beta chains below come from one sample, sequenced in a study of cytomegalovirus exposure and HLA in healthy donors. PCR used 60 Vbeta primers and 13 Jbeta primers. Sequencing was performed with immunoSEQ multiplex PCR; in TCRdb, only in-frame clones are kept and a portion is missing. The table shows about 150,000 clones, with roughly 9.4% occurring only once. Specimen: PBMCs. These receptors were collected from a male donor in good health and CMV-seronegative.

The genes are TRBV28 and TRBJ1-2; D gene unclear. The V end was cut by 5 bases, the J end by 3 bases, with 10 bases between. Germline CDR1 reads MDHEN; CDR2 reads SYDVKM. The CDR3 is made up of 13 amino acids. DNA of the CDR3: TGTGCCAGCAGTATCGCGGGGTACTATGGCTACACCTTC. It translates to CASSIAGYYGYTF.

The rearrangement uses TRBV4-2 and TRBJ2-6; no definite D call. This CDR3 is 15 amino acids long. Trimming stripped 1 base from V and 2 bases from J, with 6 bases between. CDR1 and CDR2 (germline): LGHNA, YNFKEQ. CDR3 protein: CASSQGSTGANVLTF. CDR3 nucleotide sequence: TGTGCCAGCAGCCAAGGGTCTACTGGGGCCAACGTCCTGACTTTC.

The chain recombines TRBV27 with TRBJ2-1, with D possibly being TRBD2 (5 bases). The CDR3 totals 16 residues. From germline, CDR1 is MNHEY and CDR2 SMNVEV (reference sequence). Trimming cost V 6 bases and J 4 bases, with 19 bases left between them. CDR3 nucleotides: TGTGCCAGCAGCCCTGCCGGGGTCCCCCTATACAATGAGCAGTTCTTC. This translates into CASSPAGVPLYNEQFF.

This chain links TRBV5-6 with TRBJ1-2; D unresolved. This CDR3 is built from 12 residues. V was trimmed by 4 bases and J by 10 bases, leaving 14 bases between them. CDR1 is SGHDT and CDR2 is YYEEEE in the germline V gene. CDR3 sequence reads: CASSLGRHLYTF. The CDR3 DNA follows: TGTGCCAGCAGCCTCGGGAGGCACCTCTACACCTTC.

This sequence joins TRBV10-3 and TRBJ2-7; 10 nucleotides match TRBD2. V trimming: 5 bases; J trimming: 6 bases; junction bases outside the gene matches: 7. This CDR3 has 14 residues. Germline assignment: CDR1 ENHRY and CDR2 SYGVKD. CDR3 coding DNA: TGTGCCATCAGTACTAGCGGGACGGCAGGCGAGCAGTACTTC. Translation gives CAISTSGTAGEQYF.

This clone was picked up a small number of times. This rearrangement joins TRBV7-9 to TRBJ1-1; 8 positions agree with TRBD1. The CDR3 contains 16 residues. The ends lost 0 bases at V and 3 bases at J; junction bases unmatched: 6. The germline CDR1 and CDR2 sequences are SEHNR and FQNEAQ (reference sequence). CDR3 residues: CASSLAYRGMDTEAFF. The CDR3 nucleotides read TGTGCCAGCAGCTTAGCGTACAGGGGGATGGACACTGAAGCTTTCTTT.

Here the CDR3 DNA reads TGTGCCAGCAGCGTAGGGGGCCCCTTAAACACTGAAGCTTTCTTT. Protein: CASSVGGPLNTEAFF. This chain connects TRBV9 to TRBJ1-1; D may be TRBD1 (5 bases). Per the germline V gene, CDR1 is SGDLS and CDR2 is YYNGEE. The CDR3 contains 15 residues. V lost 0 bases, J lost 2 bases, and 11 bases lay in between.

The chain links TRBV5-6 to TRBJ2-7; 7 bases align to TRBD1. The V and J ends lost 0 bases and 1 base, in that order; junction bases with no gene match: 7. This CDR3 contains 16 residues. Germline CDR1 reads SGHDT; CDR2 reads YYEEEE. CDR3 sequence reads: CASSLAWQGESYEQYF. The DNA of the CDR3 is TGTGCCAGCAGCTTGGCCTGGCAGGGGGAGTCCTACGAGCAGTACTTC.